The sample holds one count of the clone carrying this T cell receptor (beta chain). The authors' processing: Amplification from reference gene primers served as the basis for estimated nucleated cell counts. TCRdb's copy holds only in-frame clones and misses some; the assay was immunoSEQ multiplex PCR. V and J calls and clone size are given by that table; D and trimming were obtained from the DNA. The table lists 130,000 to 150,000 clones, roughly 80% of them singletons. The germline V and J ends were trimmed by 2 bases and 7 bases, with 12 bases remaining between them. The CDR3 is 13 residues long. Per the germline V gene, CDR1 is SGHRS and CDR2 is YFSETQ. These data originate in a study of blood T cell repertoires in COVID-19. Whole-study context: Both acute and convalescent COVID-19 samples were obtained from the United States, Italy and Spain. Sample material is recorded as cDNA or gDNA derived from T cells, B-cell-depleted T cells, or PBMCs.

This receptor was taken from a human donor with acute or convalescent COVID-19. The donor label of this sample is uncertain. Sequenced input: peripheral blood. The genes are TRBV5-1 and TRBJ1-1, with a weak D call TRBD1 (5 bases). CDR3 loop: CASSFQPDSEAFF. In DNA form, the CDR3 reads TGCGCCAGCAGCTTCCAACCCGACAGTGAAGCTTTCTTT.